A single TCR beta chain is shown here with its context. This CDR3 spans 13 amino acids. The germline gives CDR1 ENHRY, CDR2 SYGVKD. The germline V and J ends were trimmed by 6 bases and 0 bases, with 8 bases remaining between them. This specimen belongs to a study of blood T cell repertoires in COVID-19. Under the authors' procedure: Scientists estimated how many nucleated cells there were by amplifying reference gene primers. Sequencing used immunoSEQ multiplex PCR; TCRdb keeps in-frame clones, though not all of them. For V, J and clone size, that table is used; D and trimming come from the DNA. The sample carries about half a million clones, around 85% recorded once.

The sequence came from a human donor in a cohort sampled during active COVID-19. Sequencing was carried out using peripheral blood. This chain links TRBV10-3 with TRBJ1-1; D not certain. CDR3 coding DNA: TGTGCCATCAGCCTCTCTGTGAACACTGAAGCTTTCTTT. It translates to CAISLSVNTEAFF.